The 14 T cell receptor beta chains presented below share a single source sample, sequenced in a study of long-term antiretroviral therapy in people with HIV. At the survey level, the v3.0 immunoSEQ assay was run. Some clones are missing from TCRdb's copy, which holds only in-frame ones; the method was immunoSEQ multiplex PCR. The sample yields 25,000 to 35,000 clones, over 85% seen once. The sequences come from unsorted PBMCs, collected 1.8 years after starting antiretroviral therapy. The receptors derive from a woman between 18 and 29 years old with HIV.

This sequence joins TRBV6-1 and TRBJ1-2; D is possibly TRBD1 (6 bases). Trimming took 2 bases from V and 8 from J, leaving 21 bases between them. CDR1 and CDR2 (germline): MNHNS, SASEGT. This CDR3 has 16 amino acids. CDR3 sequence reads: CASSEIWGRGKGGYTF. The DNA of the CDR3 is TGTGCCAGCAGTGAAATTTGGGGGCGCGGGAAGGGGGGCTACACCTTC.

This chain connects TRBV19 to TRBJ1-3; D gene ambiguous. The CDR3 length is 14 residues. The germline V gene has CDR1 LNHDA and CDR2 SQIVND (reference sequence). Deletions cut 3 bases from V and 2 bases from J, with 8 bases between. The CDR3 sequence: CASSIERPGNTIYF. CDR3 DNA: TGTGCCAGTAGTATTGAACGGCCTGGAAACACCATATATTTT.

CDR3 DNA sequence: TGTGCCAGCAACCAGGACGGACGGGCTGGGGCCAACGTCCTGACTTTC. Encoded protein: CASNQDGRAGANVLTF. The chain links TRBV9 to TRBJ2-6; D uncertain. The CDR3 extends over 16 amino acids. V gave up 6 bases and J gave up 2 bases, with 15 bases separating them. CDR1 is SGDLS, CDR2 YYNGEE, per germline.

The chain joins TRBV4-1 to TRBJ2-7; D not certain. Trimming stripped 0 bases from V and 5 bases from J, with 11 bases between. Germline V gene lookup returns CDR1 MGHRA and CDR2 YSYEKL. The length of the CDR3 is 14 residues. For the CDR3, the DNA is TGCGCCAGCAGCCAAGATCCCGACAATAACGAGCAGTACTTC. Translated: CASSQDPDNNEQYF.

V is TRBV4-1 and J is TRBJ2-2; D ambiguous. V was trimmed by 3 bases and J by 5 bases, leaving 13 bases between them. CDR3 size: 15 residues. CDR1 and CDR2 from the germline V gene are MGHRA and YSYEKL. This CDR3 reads CASSQAVRATGELFF. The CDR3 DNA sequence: TGCGCCAGCAGCCAGGCGGTCCGCGCAACCGGGGAGCTGTTTTTT.

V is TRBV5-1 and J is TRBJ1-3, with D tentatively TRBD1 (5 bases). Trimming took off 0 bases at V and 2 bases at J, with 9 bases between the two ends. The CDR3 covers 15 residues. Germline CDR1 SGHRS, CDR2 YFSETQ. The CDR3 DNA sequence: TGCGCCAGCAGCTTGGAGGCAGGGACTGGAAACACCATATATTTT. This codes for CASSLEAGTGNTIYF.

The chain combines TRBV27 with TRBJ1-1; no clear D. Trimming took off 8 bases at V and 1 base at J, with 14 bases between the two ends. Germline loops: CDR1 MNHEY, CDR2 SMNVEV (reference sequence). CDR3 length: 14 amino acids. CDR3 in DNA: TGTGCCAGCCATGTCCCCGGAGGGAACACTGAAGCTTTCTTT. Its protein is CASHVPGGNTEAFF.

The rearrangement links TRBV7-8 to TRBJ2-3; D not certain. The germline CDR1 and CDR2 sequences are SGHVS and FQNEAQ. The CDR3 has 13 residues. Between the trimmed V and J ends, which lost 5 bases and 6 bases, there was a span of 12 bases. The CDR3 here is CASSGPEADTQYF. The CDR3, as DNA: TGTGCCAGCAGCGGGCCCGAGGCGGATACGCAGTATTTT.

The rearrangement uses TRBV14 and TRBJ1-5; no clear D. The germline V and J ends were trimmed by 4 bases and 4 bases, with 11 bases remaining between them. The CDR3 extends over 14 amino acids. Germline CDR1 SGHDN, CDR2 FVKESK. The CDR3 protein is CASSPASWNQPQHF. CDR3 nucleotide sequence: TGTGCCAGCAGCCCAGCCTCGTGGAATCAGCCCCAGCATTTT.

Here the CDR3 DNA reads TGTGCCAGCAGTGAAGCAGGCACAGTCGGAAACACCATATATTTT. Amino acid sequence: CASSEAGTVGNTIYF. This chain joins TRBV2 and TRBJ1-3; D gene uncertain. Per the germline V gene, CDR1 is SNHLY and CDR2 is FYNNEI. V was cut by 0 bases and J by 4 bases, with 10 bases left in between. The CDR3 runs 15 residues.

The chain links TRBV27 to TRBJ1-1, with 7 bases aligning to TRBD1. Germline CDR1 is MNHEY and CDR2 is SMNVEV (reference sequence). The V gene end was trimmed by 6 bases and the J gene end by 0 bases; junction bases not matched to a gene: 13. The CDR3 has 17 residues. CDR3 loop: CASRGWGGGHMNTEAFF. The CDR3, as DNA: TGTGCCAGCAGGGGGTGGGGAGGGGGCCACATGAACACTGAAGCTTTCTTT.

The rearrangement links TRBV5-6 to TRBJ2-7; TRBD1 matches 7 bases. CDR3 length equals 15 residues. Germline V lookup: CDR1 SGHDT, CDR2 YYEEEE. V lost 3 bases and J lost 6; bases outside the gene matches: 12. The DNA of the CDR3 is TGTGCCAGCAGCTCTCCGACAGGGATTTTAGGCGAGCAGTACTTC. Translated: CASSSPTGILGEQYF.

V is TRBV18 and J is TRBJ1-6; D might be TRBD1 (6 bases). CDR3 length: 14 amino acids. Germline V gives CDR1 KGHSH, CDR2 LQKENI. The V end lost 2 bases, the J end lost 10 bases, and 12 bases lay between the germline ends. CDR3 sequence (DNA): TGTGCCAGCTCACCATCAGGGGAGAGATCACCCCTCCACTTT. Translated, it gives CASSPSGERSPLHF.

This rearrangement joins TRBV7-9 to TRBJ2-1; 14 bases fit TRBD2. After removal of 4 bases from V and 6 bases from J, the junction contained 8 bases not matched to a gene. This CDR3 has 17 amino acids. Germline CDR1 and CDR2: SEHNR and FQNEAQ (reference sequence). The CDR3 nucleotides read TGTGCCAGCAGCTCCCCCCGACTAGCGGGAGGGACCAATGAGCAGTTCTTC. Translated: CASSSPRLAGGTNEQFF.